Sequencing of this TCR beta chain was carried out in a study of OX40 agonist ivuxolimab in advanced cancers. About the study: Participants averaged approximately 60 years of age (range roughly 23 to 90) and were roughly 80% male.

Sequencing was performed with immunoSEQ multiplex PCR; in TCRdb, only in-frame clones are kept and a portion is missing. Counted here are about 20,000 clones, 83% occurring once; the ten biggest clones make up 45% to 55%. This CDR3 is 15 amino acids long. V was clipped by 5 bases and J by 4 bases; unmatched bases: 8. The germline V gene encodes CDR1 SGHTA and CDR2 FQGNSA. This clone was found a few times. The sample consisted of CD4+ or CD8+ T cells sorted from blood, taken in a trial of the OX40 agonist ivuxolimab. V gene TRBV7-2 combines with J gene TRBJ2-7, with TRBD1 identical over 10 bases. This TCR was sampled from an adult with an advanced solid tumor such as melanoma, head and neck, liver or kidney cancer. The CDR3 bases are TGTGCCAGCAGCCCGGGACAGGGGCTACATTACGAGCAGTACTTC. It encodes CASSPGQGLHYEQYF.